These 24 T cell receptor beta chains originate from one sample sequenced in a study of post-analysis software for immune sequencing data (dated by TCRdb to 2015 to 2017). The investigation overall reported the following: Significantly higher frequencies in patients than in controls were found for five or six TRBV segments, including TRBV5-6, TRBV5-1 and TRBV20-1.

For these TCRs, the target antigens are not known. Library preparation employed PCR. Instrument on record: Illumina HiSeq 2500. To reduce PCR and sequencing biases, unique molecular identifiers were incorporated into the TCR beta cDNA libraries. The public sequencing data were trimmed at Q25 with fastp and processed into clonotypes with MiXCR by TCRdb, which kept only in-frame beta chains. Records with the same CDR3 protein are collapsed into one entry carrying the most frequent genes and DNA. The sample profile shows a few hundred thousand distinct CDR3 sequences; approximately 33% of them were found once. The ten biggest clones cover 13% of the sample. Material for sequencing was blood. The receptors shown here come from a girl between 10 and 17 years old with multiple sclerosis.

This clonotype was detected a few times. The genes are TRBV12-3 or TRBV12-4 and TRBJ2-1; D is possibly TRBD2 (5 bases). The length of the CDR3 is 15 residues. V was pared by 7 bases and J by 0 bases, with 13 bases between. CDR3 DNA: TGTGCCAGCATTTCGGCGGGCAGCTCCTACAATGAGCAGTTCTTC. Translating gives CASISAGSSYNEQFF.

The chain combines TRBV4-2 with TRBJ2-5, with a weak D call TRBD2 (5 bases). V was trimmed by 1 base and J by 11 bases, leaving 20 bases between them. Germline V gene sequence: CDR1 LGHNA, CDR2 YNFKEQ. The CDR3 loop spans 15 amino acids. CDR3 protein: CASSQGAPGSNEQYF. CDR3 nucleotide sequence: TGTGCCAGCAGCCAAGGGGCCCCGGGGAGCAATGAGCAGTACTTC.

The chain joins TRBV7-6 to TRBJ2-7; TRBD2 agrees at 7 bases. Germline V CDR1 and CDR2: SGHVS, FNYEAQ. Trimming cost V 2 bases and J 0 bases; bases outside gene matches: 4. This CDR3 is built from 15 residues. CDR3 protein: CASSLWGGSSYEQYF. CDR3 bases: TGTGCCAGCAGCTTATGGGGCGGGAGCTCCTACGAGCAGTACTTC.

This chain uses TRBV2 with TRBJ1-6, with TRBD1 as a possible D gene (5 bases). Germline CDR1 is SNHLY and CDR2 is FYNNEI. V lost 3 bases and J 13 bases, leaving 16 bases between the germline ends. The CDR3 runs to 14 residues. The CDR3 reads CASSDRGYFGPLHF. In DNA, the CDR3 is TGTGCCAGCAGTGATCGGGGCTACTTCGGGCCCCTCCACTTT.

This rearrangement joins TRBV27 to TRBJ1-2; TRBD1 agrees at 8 bases. CDR3 size: 12 residues. Trimming cost V 6 bases and J 5 bases; bases outside gene matches: 2. CDR1 and CDR2 from the germline V gene are MNHEY and SMNVEV (reference sequence). The CDR3 is CASRTGGYGYTF. CDR3 DNA: TGTGCCAGCAGAACAGGGGGGTATGGCTACACCTTC.

This clonotype was seen only a few times. The chain is built from TRBV20-1 and TRBJ2-5, with 10 positions matching TRBD2. The CDR3 is 13 residues long. CDR1 is DFQATT, CDR2 SNEGSKA, per germline (reference sequence). In DNA, the CDR3 is TGCAGCTCAAGCGGGGGGGCCTCAGAGACCCAGTACTTC. Amino acid sequence: CSSSGGASETQYF.

This clonotype occurred once. The genes are TRBV5-1 and TRBJ2-5; TRBD2 aligns across 7 bases. Unmatched junction bases numbered 7, after V lost 0 bases and J lost 2 bases. The length of the CDR3 is 16 residues. Germline V CDR1 and CDR2: SGHRS, YFSETQ. The CDR3 bases are TGCGCCAGCAGCTTGGGTCCAGCGGGGAAGCAAGAGACCCAGTACTTC. Encoded protein: CASSLGPAGKQETQYF.

The chain couples TRBV6-5 to TRBJ2-7, with D possibly being TRBD2 (6 bases). The CDR3 is made up of 17 amino acids. From germline, CDR1 is MNHEY and CDR2 SVGAGI. V was pared by 0 bases and J by 1 base, with 16 bases between. This chain's CDR3 is CASSYSKAGRGSYEQYF. In nucleotides, the CDR3 is TGTGCCAGCAGTTACTCGAAGGCCGGGAGAGGTTCCTACGAGCAGTACTTC.

In this sample, this clonotype turned up many times. The V gene is TRBV4-1, the J gene TRBJ2-7; D uncertain. Trimming removed 3 bases from V and 1 base from J, with 7 bases in between. The CDR3 runs to 13 residues. Germline-derived CDR1 and CDR2 are MGHRA and YSYEKL. The CDR3 reads CASSQHRSYEQYF. Written as DNA, the CDR3 is TGCGCCAGCAGCCAGCATAGGTCCTACGAGCAGTACTTC.

Of note for this clonotype: A junction boundary mismatches the germline segment, possibly from a read error. The rearrangement links TRBV10-3 to TRBJ1-6; 7 bases line up with TRBD1. The CDR3 is 15 residues long. Germline loops: CDR1 ENHRY, CDR2 SYGVKD. CDR3 amino acids: CATSETGPTNSPLHF. CDR3 DNA: TGTGCCACCAGTGAGACAGGGCCGACTAATTCACCCCTCCACTTT.

This clonotype has a handful of counts. The J gene is TRBJ1-4, the V gene TRBV20-1; 7 bases are shared with TRBD1. J gave up 3 bases and V 0 bases, and 4 bases lay outside the gene matches. The CDR3 contains 15 residues. Germline V gives CDR1 DFQATT, CDR2 SNEGSKA (reference sequence). This CDR3 reads CSAREGGTANEKLFF. In nucleotides, the CDR3 is TGCAGTGCTAGAGAGGGGGGGACAGCTAATGAAAAACTGTTTTTT.

The genes are TRBV11-1 and TRBJ1-1; TRBD1 matches at 7 bases. The CDR3 extends over 17 amino acids. Germline loops: CDR1 SGHAT, CDR2 FQDESV (reference sequence). V lost 8 bases to trimming and J lost 1 base; unmatched junction nucleotides: 16. Written as DNA, the CDR3 is TGTGCCAGCTGCTCAACAAAGGATACAGGGGCGAACACTGAAGCTTTCTTT. Protein sequence: CASCSTKDTGANTEAFF.

The chain couples TRBV7-9 to TRBJ2-7; D is perhaps TRBD2 (5 bases). V lost 6 bases and J 3 bases, leaving 15 bases between the germline ends. Germline V gene sequence: CDR1 SEHNR, CDR2 FQNEAQ (reference sequence). The CDR3 loop spans 14 amino acids. The CDR3 coding sequence is TGTGCCAGCAGTCCGTTGGACGGGAACTACGAGCAGTACTTC. Translated: CASSPLDGNYEQYF.

This CDR3 is CASSGNRGRTEAFF. The CDR3 DNA reads TGTGCCAGCAGCGGAAACAGGGGGCGGACTGAAGCTTTCTTT. This chain links TRBV7-9 with TRBJ1-1; 9 bases line up with TRBD1. Germline V gene sequence: CDR1 SEHNR, CDR2 FQNEAQ (reference sequence). The CDR3 has 14 amino acids. Losses at the gene ends were 5 bases for V and 5 bases for J; bases not matched to a gene: 6. The full variable domain, in which reference TRBV7-9 and TRBJ1-1 provide the parts outside the CDR3, is DTGVSQNPRHKITKRGQNVTFRCDPISEHNRLYWYRQTLGQGPEFLTYFQNEAQLEKSRLLSDRFSAERPKGSFSTLEIQRTEQGDSAMYLCASSGNRGRTEAFFGQGTRLTVV.

J is TRBJ2-1 and V is TRBV20-1; D is unresolved. The CDR3 is 11 amino acids. Trimming cost V 6 bases and J 7 bases, with 10 bases left between them. CDR1 and CDR2 (germline): DFQATT, SNEGSKA (reference sequence). CDR3 sequence reads: CSASPLNEQFF. The CDR3 nucleotides read TGCAGTGCCAGCCCCCTGAATGAGCAGTTCTTC.

A single count supports this clonotype. The V call is TRBV18, the J call TRBJ1-5; D is possibly TRBD1 (5 bases). Looked up from germline, CDR1 is KGHSH and CDR2 is LQKENI. The CDR3 totals 14 residues. Trimming shortened V by 1 base and J by 5 bases, and 9 bases separated the two germline ends. The CDR3 loop reads CASSPLGQDQPQHF. The CDR3 DNA follows: TGTGCCAGCTCACCACTGGGGCAAGATCAGCCCCAGCATTTT. Full variable domain (remainder filled in from reference TRBV18 and TRBJ1-5): NAGVMQNPRHLVRRRGQEARLRCSPMKGHSHVYWYRQLPEEGLKFMVYLQKENIIDESGMPKERFSAEFPKEGPSILRIQQVVRGDSAAYFCASSPLGQDQPQHFGDGTRLSIL.

The CDR3 sequence: CASGGVGTEAFF. The CDR3 DNA is TGTGCCAGCGGCGGGGTCGGCACTGAAGCTTTCTTT. The chain is built from TRBV6-5 and TRBJ1-1; no definite D call. The germline CDR1 and CDR2 sequences are MNHEY and SVGAGI. The CDR3 length is 12 residues. Trimming took off 8 bases at V and 4 bases at J, with 11 bases between the two ends.

The chain is built from TRBV5-6 and TRBJ1-5, with a possible D match to TRBD1 (5 bases). Germline CDR1 and CDR2: SGHDT and YYEEEE. The CDR3 consists of 17 residues. Deletions cut 1 base from V and 3 bases from J, with 17 bases between. The CDR3 loop reads CASSLRTGVYDNQPQHF. The CDR3 DNA reads as TGTGCCAGCAGCTTGAGAACAGGCGTTTATGACAATCAGCCCCAGCATTTT.

The chain combines TRBV12-3 or TRBV12-4 with TRBJ2-3, with 11 bases aligning to TRBD2. There are 18 residues in the CDR3. The junction had 7 bases not matched to a gene; V was cut back by 0 bases and J by 2 bases. The CDR3 sequence is CASSLAPLAGGSTDTQYF. CDR3 in DNA: TGTGCCAGCAGTTTAGCCCCCCTAGCGGGGGGTTCCACAGATACGCAGTATTTT.

The genes are TRBV15 and TRBJ1-6, with 7 bases lining up with TRBD1. J gave up 3 bases and V 3 bases, and 8 bases lay outside the gene matches. The germline CDR1 and CDR2 sequences are LNHNV and YYDKDF (reference sequence). CDR3 length: 17 amino acids. This CDR3 is CATSSQQGYGYNSPLHF. The CDR3 nucleotides read TGTGCCACCAGCAGTCAACAGGGGTACGGCTATAATTCACCCCTCCACTTT.

The chain couples TRBV5-1 to TRBJ2-5; 9 bases agree with TRBD1. V shed 2 bases and J 2 bases; nucleotides not matched to a gene: 4. This CDR3 has 15 amino acids. The germline V gene encodes CDR1 SGHRS and CDR2 YFSETQ. As DNA, the CDR3 is TGCGCCAGCAGCTTAGCCGACAGGGGGCAAGAGACCCAGTACTTC. Amino acid sequence: CASSLADRGQETQYF.

The chain has TRBV6-5 and TRBJ1-2; 8 bases are a match to TRBD1. The V gene's germline CDR1 is MNHEY and CDR2 SVGAGI. The CDR3 consists of 15 residues. J gave up 6 bases and V 6 bases, and 12 bases lay outside the gene matches. The CDR3 is CASRPYRGSINGYTF. Here the CDR3 DNA reads TGTGCCAGCAGACCCTACAGGGGGAGTATCAATGGCTACACCTTC.

The gene calls are TRBV19 and TRBJ1-2, with 7 positions matching TRBD1. Germline CDR1 is LNHDA and CDR2 is SQIVND (reference sequence). The CDR3 has 14 residues. J gave up 2 bases and V 8 bases, and 8 bases lay outside the gene matches. The CDR3 sequence: CASGNQGGNYGYTF. Here the CDR3 DNA reads TGTGCCAGTGGCAACCAGGGGGGGAACTATGGCTACACCTTC.

The chain uses TRBV29-1 and TRBJ2-1; D ambiguous. This CDR3 has 14 residues. Trimming stripped 3 bases from V and 0 bases from J, with 9 bases between. Germline loops: CDR1 SQVTM, CDR2 ANQGSEA. CDR3 in amino acids: CSVDRMSSYNEQFF. In nucleotides, the CDR3 is TGCAGCGTTGACAGGATGAGCTCCTACAATGAGCAGTTCTTC.